Sequencing of this T cell receptor beta chain was carried out in a study of cytomegalovirus exposure and HLA in healthy donors. Study-wide results and caveats: A missense variant in DCLRE1C was later tied to TCR beta V- and J-gene trimming.

Comments on this clone: Its antigen is as yet unknown.

PCR amplification relied on 60 Vbeta primers (plus 13 Jbeta primers). Some clones are missing from TCRdb's copy, which holds only in-frame ones; the method was immunoSEQ multiplex PCR. The table counts under 200,000 clones; about 6.5% lies in the top ten. Germline-derived CDR1 and CDR2 are SGHTA and FQGNSA. J lost 8 bases, V lost 4 bases, and 6 bases had no gene match. The CDR3 consists of 14 residues. Sequencing used PBMCs. The chain carries TRBV7-2 and TRBJ1-2, with 11 bases aligning to TRBD1. The clonotype was recovered from a man aged 25-45 years in good health and CMV-seronegative. This chain's CDR3 is CASSSGTGGNGYTF. The CDR3, as DNA: TGTGCCAGCAGCTCCGGGACAGGGGGAAACGGCTACACCTTC.